This T cell receptor (beta chain) was identified during a study of CD8 T cells in Susac syndrome. The CDR3 consists of 16 residues. In germline, CDR1 is SEHNR, CDR2 FQNEAQ (reference sequence). V shed 10 bases and J shed 0 bases, with 20 bases lying between them. cDNA came from roughly 0.5 to 1 ug RNA primed by random hexamers. Amplification of the TCR beta CDR3 was carried out by immunoSEQ multiplex PCR, which spanned a total of 54 Vbeta and 13 Jbeta segments. TCRdb used MiXCR to reprocess the immunoSEQ multiplex PCR reads, holding one entry per CDR3 protein. Found here are 250,000 to 300,000 distinct CDR3 sequences, around 91% of them singletons; the top ten hold under 0.2%. Sequencing of TCR beta, carried out with a high-throughput approach, was applied to CD8+ and CD4+ T cells from the blood. TEMRA cells were FACS-enriched, with CD8+ and CD4+ T cells isolated negatively.

The sequenced sample consisted of CD8+ T cells from PBMCs. This TCR came from a human donor with multiple sclerosis. This chain connects TRBV7-9 to TRBJ2-3; tentatively, D is TRBD1 (6 bases). CDR3 loop: CATGQTIASSTDTQYF. DNA for the CDR3: TGTGCCACCGGACAGACTATCGCGTCTAGCACAGATACGCAGTATTTT.